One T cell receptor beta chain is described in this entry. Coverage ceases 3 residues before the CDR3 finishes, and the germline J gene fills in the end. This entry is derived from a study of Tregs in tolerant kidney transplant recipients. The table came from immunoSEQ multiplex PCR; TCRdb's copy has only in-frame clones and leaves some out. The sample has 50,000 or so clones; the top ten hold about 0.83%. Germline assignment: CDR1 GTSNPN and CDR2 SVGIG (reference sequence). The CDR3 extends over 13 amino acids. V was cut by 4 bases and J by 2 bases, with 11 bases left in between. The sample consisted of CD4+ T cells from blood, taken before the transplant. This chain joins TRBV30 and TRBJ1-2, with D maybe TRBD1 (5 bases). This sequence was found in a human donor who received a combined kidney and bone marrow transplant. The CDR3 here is CAWTIGGNYGYTF. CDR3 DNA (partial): TGTGCCTGGACGATTGGGGGGAACTATGGC.